A single sample gave rise to the 21 T cell receptor beta chains below, sequenced in a study of T cells after yellow fever vaccination. TCRdb recomputed calls from the 5' RACE reads with MiXCR, one row per CDR3 protein. The sample has around 53,000 distinct CDR3 sequences, around 7% seen once; the top ten hold 20% to 30%. Source: CD8+ T cells not binding an NS4B(214-222) dextramer, sorted from PBMCs, taken roughly 47 days after the first yellow fever vaccination. The receptor source for this set is a man between 18 and 35 years old who received the YFV17D yellow fever vaccine.

This clonotype was detected ten times or more. The DNA for the CDR3 is TGTGCCAGCAGCCCTTACAATGAGCAGTTCTTC. It translates to CASSPYNEQFF. This sequence joins TRBV7-9 and TRBJ2-1; D remains unclear. Germline V CDR1 and CDR2: SEHNR, FQNEAQ (reference sequence). The CDR3 loop spans 11 amino acids. Trimming shortened V by 5 bases and J by 4 bases, and 3 bases separated the two germline ends.

As concerns this clonotype: Compared with germline, one end of the junction differs, possibly owing to a read error. V usage is TRBV5-4 and J usage is TRBJ2-1, with TRBD1 matching 11 bases. The CDR3 runs 15 residues. CDR1 and CDR2 from the germline V gene are SGHNT and YYREEE (reference sequence). The CDR3 here is CASSPRTGGFNVQFF. CDR3 nucleotides: TGTGCCAGCAGCCCGAGGACAGGGGGCTTCAATGTGCAGTTCTTC. Based on the CDR3 plus reference TRBV5-4 and TRBJ2-1, the full variable domain is ETGVTQSPTHLIKTRGQQVTLRCSSQSGHNTVSWYQQALGQGPQFIFQYYREEENGRGNFPPRFSGLQFPNYSSELNVNALELDDSALYLCASSPRTGGFNVQFFGPGTRLTVL.

The table lists this clonotype with many counts. This chain uses TRBV27 with TRBJ2-1, with 7 bases aligning to TRBD1. CDR1 and CDR2 from the germline V gene are MNHEY and SMNVEV (reference sequence). The V and J ends lost 6 bases and 10 bases, in that order; junction bases with no gene match: 9. CDR3 size: 13 residues. CDR3 region: CASRHGTVSEQFF. CDR3 in DNA: TGTGCCAGCAGACATGGGACAGTCAGCGAGCAGTTCTTC.

Comments on this clonotype: A much larger clone sits a single nucleotide away, making a read error possible. This chain joins TRBV6-2 or TRBV6-3 and TRBJ2-7, with no clear D. Germline V lookup: CDR1 MNHEY, CDR2 SVGEGT. V shed 5 bases and J shed 0 bases, with 11 bases lying between them. CDR3 length equals 14 residues. CDR3 nucleotide sequence: TGTGCCAGCAGTCAGGTACAGAGCTCCTACGAGCAGTACTTC. Protein: CASSQVQSSYEQYF.

This clonotype was picked up many times. The chain recombines TRBV7-6 with TRBJ2-1; D is tentatively TRBD1 or TRBD2 (5 bases each). V was cut by 1 base and J by 12 bases, with 16 bases left in between. Germline V gene sequence: CDR1 SGHVS, CDR2 FNYEAQ. This CDR3 has 14 amino acids. This CDR3 reads CASSLGGDPGGQFF. CDR3 DNA sequence: TGTGCCAGCAGCTTAGGAGGGGACCCGGGCGGGCAGTTCTTC.

The V and J genes are TRBV5-4 and TRBJ2-1, with D perhaps TRBD1 or TRBD2 (6 bases each). The CDR3 is made up of 12 amino acids. Trimming took 2 bases from V and 8 from J, leaving 8 bases between them. Germline V gene lookup returns CDR1 SGHNT and CDR2 YYREEE (reference sequence). The CDR3 DNA reads as TGTGCCAGCAGCTTAGGGGGGCATGAGCAGTTCTTC. The encoded protein is CASSLGGHEQFF.

The chain has TRBV6-1 and TRBJ2-5; the match to TRBD1 covers 8 bases. The CDR3 runs to 16 residues. Germline V gene sequence: CDR1 MNHNS, CDR2 SASEGT. The trim removed 4 bases at V and 4 bases at J, leaving 11 bases unmatched. CDR3 sequence: CASSGRTGSDGETQYF. Here the CDR3 DNA reads TGTGCCAGCAGTGGGCGGACAGGGTCGGATGGAGAGACCCAGTACTTC.

This clonotype was seen at least ten times. The V and J genes are TRBV4-3 and TRBJ2-3, with 11 bases matching TRBD1. Losses at the gene ends were 0 bases for V and 6 bases for J; bases not matched to a gene: 5. This CDR3 region has 16 residues. The germline V gene has CDR1 LGHNA and CDR2 YSLEER. CDR3 protein: CASSQDRTGGADTQYF. Written as DNA, the CDR3 is TGCGCCAGCAGCCAAGATCGGACAGGGGGCGCGGATACGCAGTATTTT.

This clonotype occurred a few times. The V call is TRBV6-1, the J call TRBJ2-1, with 7 bases lining up with TRBD2. Germline V gene sequence: CDR1 MNHNS, CDR2 SASEGT. This CDR3 has 15 amino acids. Trimming at V came to 8 bases and at J to 4 bases, leaving 11 bases not matched to a gene. The CDR3 DNA reads as TGTGCCAGCCTCCATCGAGCGGGGTCTTACAATGAGCAGTTCTTC. As protein: CASLHRAGSYNEQFF.

In this sample, this clonotype turned up a few times. The rearrangement links TRBV20-1 to TRBJ1-2; maybe TRBD1 (5 bases). Trimming pared 6 bases from V and 3 bases from J, leaving 11 bases between. The CDR3 contains 12 residues. CDR1 is DFQATT, CDR2 SNEGSKA, per germline (reference sequence). The CDR3 loop is CSADRGDYGYTF. The CDR3 DNA reads TGCAGTGCCGATCGGGGGGACTATGGCTACACCTTC.

This clonotype was seen many times. The CDR3 region has the DNA TGTGCCACCAACAGGGTTTTGGGAGATACGCAGTATTTT. Translation: CATNRVLGDTQYF. This rearrangement joins TRBV24-1 to TRBJ2-3; TRBD1 might be the D (6 bases). This CDR3 spans 13 amino acids. Per the germline V gene, CDR1 is KGHDR and CDR2 is SFDVKD. V was cut by 8 bases and J by 5 bases, with 13 bases left in between.

J is TRBJ2-2 and V is TRBV5-1; D may correspond to TRBD1 or TRBD2 (6 bases each). Germline V CDR1 and CDR2: SGHRS, YFSETQ. Trimming took off 0 bases at V and 0 bases at J, with 12 bases between the two ends. This CDR3 is 17 amino acids long. The CDR3, as DNA: TGCGCCAGCAGCTTGGACGGGGGCATATCGAACACCGGGGAGCTGTTTTTT. This translates into CASSLDGGISNTGELFF.

This clonotype was counted only a few times. The gene calls are TRBV20-1 and TRBJ1-2; TRBD1 matches 8 bases. The CDR3 runs 14 residues. In germline, CDR1 is DFQATT, CDR2 SNEGSKA (reference sequence). V trimming: 5 bases; J trimming: 2 bases; junction bases outside the gene matches: 7. The CDR3 protein is CSARHRGTNYGYTF. The CDR3 DNA is TGCAGTGCTCGCCACAGGGGGACCAACTATGGCTACACCTTC.

This clonotype was detected ten times or more. The chain joins TRBV12-3 or TRBV12-4 to TRBJ1-1; D ambiguous. This CDR3 comprises 14 residues. Trimming removed 2 bases at V and 5 bases at J, with 12 bases between. The CDR3 DNA is TGTGCCAGCAGTTTATCGGCGGGCTCAACTGAAGCTTTCTTT. Residues: CASSLSAGSTEAFF.

This clonotype has ten or more counts. This sequence joins TRBV4-1 and TRBJ1-1; possibly TRBD1 for D (6 bases). Germline CDR1 MGHRA, CDR2 YSYEKL. V lost 3 bases and J lost 5, with 19 bases in between. CDR3 size: 16 residues. For the CDR3, the DNA is TGCGCCAGCAGCCAGGCGACAGGAGTAAGAGGTACTGAAGCTTTCTTT. Its protein product is CASSQATGVRGTEAFF.

The table lists this clonotype with many counts. The V call is TRBV4-2, the J call TRBJ2-5; TRBD1 might be the D (5 bases). Deletions cut 4 bases from V and 2 bases from J, with 14 bases between. Germline V gene data show CDR1 as LGHNA and CDR2 as YNFKEQ. The CDR3 sequence is 15 residues long. The CDR3 region has the DNA TGTGCCAGCAGCCCTTACGGCAGGGATCAAGAGACCCAGTACTTC. Translation: CASSPYGRDQETQYF.

This clonotype was seen at least ten times. The rearrangement links TRBV4-3 to TRBJ2-3; D is possibly TRBD2 (5 bases). Germline V gene lookup returns CDR1 LGHNA and CDR2 YSLEER. V was trimmed by 0 bases and J by 6 bases, leaving 13 bases between them. The CDR3 loop spans 15 amino acids. The CDR3 DNA is TGCGCCAGCAGCCAAGATAACTCGCCGGGGGATACGCAGTATTTT. Its translation: CASSQDNSPGDTQYF.

Only a few counts were recorded for this clonotype. The chain uses TRBV5-1 and TRBJ2-4, with D unresolved. Germline V lookup: CDR1 SGHRS, CDR2 YFSETQ. CDR3 length: 14 residues. The V end was cut by 7 bases, the J end by 9 bases, with 20 bases between. The chain's CDR3 is CASAGVDALGIQYF. In nucleotides, the CDR3 is TGCGCCAGCGCCGGCGTTGATGCCCTCGGCATTCAGTACTTC.

This clonotype was found many times. The rearrangement uses TRBV7-6 and TRBJ2-1, with 12 positions matching TRBD2. The CDR3 covers 15 residues. Germline V lookup: CDR1 SGHVS, CDR2 FNYEAQ. The ends lost 5 bases at V and 4 bases at J; junction bases unmatched: 3. CDR3 in amino acids: CASSGLAGGYNEQFF. The DNA for the CDR3 is TGTGCCAGCAGCGGTCTAGCGGGGGGGTACAATGAGCAGTTCTTC.

The rearrangement joins TRBV30 to TRBJ1-1; no clear D gene. V lost 2 bases, J lost 1 base, and 14 bases lay in between. There are 15 residues in the CDR3. Germline CDR1 is GTSNPN and CDR2 is SVGIG (reference sequence). In DNA form, the CDR3 reads TGTGCCTGGAGTACATATGGCGCCACGAACACTGAAGCTTTCTTT. This codes for CAWSTYGATNTEAFF.

This clonotype was observed a handful of times. This chain uses TRBV12-3 or TRBV12-4 with TRBJ2-1; D gene unclear. V was pared by 6 bases and J by 11 bases, with 20 bases between. CDR3 length: 14 residues. This CDR3 is CASSPDTPFFQQFF. In DNA, the CDR3 is TGTGCCAGCAGCCCCGACACGCCGTTCTTTCAGCAGTTCTTC.